This T cell receptor (beta chain) is drawn from a study of OX40 agonist ivuxolimab in advanced cancers. Study-level background: Intravenous ivuxolimab at 0.01 to 10 mg/kg was given to patients every 2 weeks. Patients with prior anti-PD-1, anti-PD-L1 or anti-CTLA-4 therapy were eligible; 40% had some.

Germline V gene lookup returns CDR1 PRHDT and CDR2 FYEKMQ (reference sequence). The ends were cut back, 6 bases at V and 2 bases at J, with 4 bases in the middle. The length of the CDR3 is 11 residues. This clone turned up a few times. The method was immunoSEQ multiplex PCR; TCRdb's version includes in-frame clones alone and lacks a portion of them. The sample holds roughly 80,000 clones, about 93% seen once. V gene TRBV13 combines with J gene TRBJ1-2, with D unresolved. The receptor's source is an adult with an advanced solid tumor such as melanoma, head and neck, liver or kidney cancer. The sample was CD4+ or CD8+ T cells sorted from blood, taken in a trial of the OX40 agonist ivuxolimab. The CDR3 loop reads CASSDNYGYTF. CDR3 DNA sequence: TGTGCCAGCAGTGACAACTATGGCTACACCTTC. The full variable domain, completed using reference TRBV13 and TRBJ1-2, is AAGVIQSPRHLIKEKRETATLKCYPIPRHDTVYWYQQGPGQDPQFLISFYEKMQSDKGSIPDRFSAQQFSDYHSELNMSSLELGDSALYFCASSDNYGYTFGSGTRLTVV.